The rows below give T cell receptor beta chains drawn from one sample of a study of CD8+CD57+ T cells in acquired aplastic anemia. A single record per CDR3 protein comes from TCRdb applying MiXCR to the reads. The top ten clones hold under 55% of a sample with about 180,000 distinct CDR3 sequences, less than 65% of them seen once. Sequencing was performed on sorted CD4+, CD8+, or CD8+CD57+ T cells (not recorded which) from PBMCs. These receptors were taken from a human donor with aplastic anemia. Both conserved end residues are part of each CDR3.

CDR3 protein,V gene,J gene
CASSVFSGFGSTF,TRBV7-8,TRBJ1-2
CAISDGLAGGDTQYF,TRBV10-3,TRBJ2-3
CASSLGTSGGAVEQYF,TRBV7-9,TRBJ2-7
CSATGTSGRLDYNEQFF,TRBV20-1,TRBJ2-1
CATSRTGTYEQYF,TRBV2,TRBJ2-7
CASSLLAGVNEQFF,TRBV4-2,TRBJ2-1
CASSFGTGNEQFF,TRBV7-2,TRBJ2-1
CASKAGTVDTGELFF,TRBV2,TRBJ2-2
CASSQARGTMNTEAFF,TRBV4-1,TRBJ1-1
CASSYGTGGRTDTQYF,TRBV6-6,TRBJ2-3
CASSTWELFF,TRBV6-9,TRBJ1-4
CASSTGIGANYGYTF,TRBV2,TRBJ1-2
CASSFNSGNTIYF,TRBV7-2,TRBJ1-3
CATSGGGAGYEQYF,TRBV24-1,TRBJ2-7
CASSGLVGTRYF,TRBV2,TRBJ2-5
CASSALQGMGYNEQFF,TRBV7-2,TRBJ2-1
CASSLALAGVYNEQFF,TRBV12-3/TRBV12-4,TRBJ2-1
CASSINENQPQHF,TRBV19,TRBJ1-5
CASSTGGGRPQHF,TRBV2,TRBJ1-5
CTSGEGQDRQETQYF,TRBV19,TRBJ2-5
CASSLEGRVYEQYF,TRBV5-1,TRBJ2-7
CSARNTRSYNEQFF,TRBV20-1,TRBJ2-1
CASSFWAVGRAYEQYF,TRBV7-8,TRBJ2-7
CSARRTAAYEQYF,TRBV20-1,TRBJ2-7
CASSERSKGNYGYTF,TRBV2,TRBJ1-2
CASSLVPGRSDGYTF,TRBV7-2,TRBJ1-2
CASSPTGLFAEAFF,TRBV7-9,TRBJ1-1
CASTIYLGDNEQFF,TRBV12-3/TRBV12-4,TRBJ2-1
CASSSPPDTQYF,TRBV9,TRBJ2-3
CASSENYHGELFF,TRBV10-1,TRBJ2-2
CASSRRTGIGALHF,TRBV5-1,TRBJ1-6
CSVNGQGVTYEQYF,TRBV29-1,TRBJ2-7
CSVQSTGDGELFF,TRBV29-1,TRBJ2-2
CASSPDRARDGYTF,TRBV6-6,TRBJ1-2
CAISERGTGGSYEQYF,TRBV10-3,TRBJ2-7
CASSPSGGAYYEQYF,TRBV19,TRBJ2-7
CASSQYLHGELFF,TRBV3-2,TRBJ2-2
CAVANSLINNEQFF,TRBV7-9,TRBJ2-1
CASTNRDGYGYTF,TRBV10-2,TRBJ1-2
CASSSEPPTYEQYF,TRBV5-1,TRBJ2-7
CASSRTDYNEQFF,TRBV7-9,TRBJ2-1
CARSTRDSGNTIYF,TRBV2,TRBJ1-3